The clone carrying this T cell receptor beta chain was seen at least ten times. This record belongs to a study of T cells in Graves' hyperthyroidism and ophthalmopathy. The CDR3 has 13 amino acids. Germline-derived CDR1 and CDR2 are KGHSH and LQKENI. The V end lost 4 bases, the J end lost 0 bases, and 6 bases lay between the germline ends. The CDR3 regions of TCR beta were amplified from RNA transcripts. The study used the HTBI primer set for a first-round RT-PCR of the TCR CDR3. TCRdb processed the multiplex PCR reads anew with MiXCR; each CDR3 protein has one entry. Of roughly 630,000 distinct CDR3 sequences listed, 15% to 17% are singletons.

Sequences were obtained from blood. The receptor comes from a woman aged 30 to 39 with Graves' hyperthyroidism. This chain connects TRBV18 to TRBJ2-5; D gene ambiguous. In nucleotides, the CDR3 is TGTGCCAGCTCACAAACGTACCAAGAGACCCAGTACTTC. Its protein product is CASSQTYQETQYF. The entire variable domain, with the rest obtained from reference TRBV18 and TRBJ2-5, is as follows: NAGVMQNPRHLVRRRGQEARLRCSPMKGHSHVYWYRQLPEEGLKFMVYLQKENIIDESGMPKERFSAEFPKEGPSILRIQQVVRGDSAAYFCASSQTYQETQYFGPGTRLLVL.